The 22 T cell receptor beta chains below come from one sample, sequenced in a study of shared clonotypes between healthy human individuals (dated by TCRdb to 2018 to 2020). Library method: the immunoSEQ multiplex PCR assay. TCRdb holds this immuneACCESS table with in-frame rearrangements only. Some clones are missing; in checked studies, unresolved V genes explain under half, and the rest has no known cause. The sample has 2 million to 3 million clones on record, 80% to 95% of them singletons. Jointly, the top ten make up approximately 0.35% of the sample. Sequencing input: naive CD4+ T cells from PBMCs. The cell subset or site label for this specimen denotes: CD45RA+ positively selected. The source is a man aged 18 to 30 in good health. Some clones in this sample may be carry-over from other donors' samples.

J is TRBJ2-1 and V is TRBV5-1, with 7 bases aligning to TRBD2. CDR1 SGHRS and CDR2 YFSETQ come from the germline V gene. V lost 0 bases to trimming and J lost 8 bases; unmatched junction nucleotides: 14. This CDR3 comprises 17 residues. The CDR3 DNA follows: TGCGCCAGCAGCTTGGCCATTTCGGCGGGAGTTAAAGATGAGCAGTTCTTC. Protein product: CASSLAISAGVKDEQFF.

The chain has TRBV7-9 and TRBJ1-4, with TRBD1 identical over 8 bases. The ends lost 4 bases at V and 4 bases at J; junction bases unmatched: 11. The CDR3 extends over 17 amino acids. The germline gives CDR1 SEHNR, CDR2 FQNEAQ (reference sequence). The CDR3 coding sequence is TGTGCCAGCAGCTACGGTAGGACAGGGAGGGATAATGAAAAACTGTTTTTT. Translated, it gives CASSYGRTGRDNEKLFF.

V is TRBV5-5 and J is TRBJ2-1; D is possibly TRBD2 (5 bases). V was clipped by 0 bases and J by 12 bases, with 19 bases between them. There are 15 residues in the CDR3. Germline V gene sequence: CDR1 SGHKS, CDR2 YYEKEE (reference sequence). The CDR3 region has the DNA TGTGCCAGCAGCTTGGATCCTAGAGGGCTAACGGGGCAGTTCTTC. Encoded protein: CASSLDPRGLTGQFF.

The chain has TRBV2 and TRBJ2-1; D might be TRBD2 (6 bases). Germline V gene lookup returns CDR1 SNHLY and CDR2 FYNNEI. The V and J ends lost 2 bases and 2 bases respectively, with 16 bases between them. The CDR3 length is 17 residues. The CDR3 reads CASSERRLVLTYNEQFF. CDR3 coding DNA: TGTGCCAGCAGTGAACGAAGACTAGTCCTGACCTACAATGAGCAGTTCTTC. The complete variable domain, with remaining parts taken from reference TRBV2 and TRBJ2-1, reads EPEVTQTPSHQVTQMGQEVILRCVPISNHLYFYWYRQILGQKVEFLVSFYNNEISEKSEIFDDQFSVERPDGSNFTLKIRSTKLEDSAMYFCASSERRLVLTYNEQFFGPGTRLTVL.

The chain couples TRBV5-1 to TRBJ1-4; weak D call: TRBD1 (6 bases). Trimming left V 0 bases short and J 0 bases short, with 12 bases between. Germline lookup yields CDR1 SGHRS and CDR2 YFSETQ. This CDR3 contains 17 residues. For the CDR3, the DNA is TGCGCCAGCAGCTTGGCGCCAGGGGATCCAACTAATGAAAAACTGTTTTTT. This translates into CASSLAPGDPTNEKLFF. The variable domain in full, completed from reference TRBV5-1 and TRBJ1-4, reads KAGVTQTPRYLIKTRGQQVTLSCSPISGHRSVSWYQQTPGQGLQFLFEYFSETQRNKGNFPGRFSGRQFSNSRSEMNVSTLELGDSALYLCASSLAPGDPTNEKLFFGSGTQLSVL.

J is TRBJ2-5 and V is TRBV28; D is unresolved. This CDR3 has 12 amino acids. The V gene lost 7 bases and the J gene lost 5 bases, with 11 bases spanning the gap. CDR1 and CDR2 (germline): MDHEN, SYDVKM. The CDR3 DNA follows: TGTGCCAGCAACCAAATCCGGGAGACCCAGTACTTC. It specifies CASNQIRETQYF. The full variable domain, in which reference TRBV28 and TRBJ2-5 provide the parts outside the CDR3, is DVKVTQSSRYLVKRTGEKVFLECVQDMDHENMFWYRQDPGLGLRLIYFSYDVKMKEKGDIPEGYSVSREKKERFSLILESASTNQTSMYLCASNQIRETQYFGPGTRLLVL.

The chain is built from TRBV19 and TRBJ2-6, with D unclear. The CDR3 has 16 residues. Germline V gene data show CDR1 as LNHDA and CDR2 as SQIVND (reference sequence). Between the trimmed V and J ends, which lost 6 bases and 0 bases, there was a span of 12 bases. CDR3 coding DNA: TGTGCCAGTAGACCCCCCCAGGCCTCTGGGGCCAACGTCCTGACTTTC. As protein: CASRPPQASGANVLTF.

The chain employs TRBV5-6 and TRBJ1-2; D unclear. CDR3 length: 14 residues. From germline, CDR1 is SGHDT and CDR2 YYEEEE. Trimming left V 2 bases short and J 4 bases short, with 12 bases between. The CDR3 bases are TGTGCCAGCAGCTTACTGGCCGGGGTCTATGGCTACACCTTC. Its protein product is CASSLLAGVYGYTF.

This clone has a single count. The chain joins TRBV13 to TRBJ2-7, with 10 bases that match TRBD1. The CDR3 is 15 residues long. Germline V gives CDR1 PRHDT, CDR2 FYEKMQ (reference sequence). V shed 4 bases, J shed 5 bases, and the junction held 8 bases outside the gene matches. The CDR3 DNA is TGTGCCAGCAGCTCCCCCGGACAGGGGGTCAACGAGCAGTACTTC. It specifies CASSSPGQGVNEQYF.

V gene TRBV11-2 combines with J gene TRBJ2-7; TRBD1 matches 10 bases. This CDR3 has 15 residues. The V gene end was trimmed by 8 bases and the J gene end by 3 bases; junction bases not matched to a gene: 10. Germline-derived CDR1 and CDR2 are SGHAT and FQNNGV. CDR3 protein: CASCWGTGVGYEQYF. CDR3 bases: TGTGCCAGCTGCTGGGGGACAGGGGTGGGCTACGAGCAGTACTTC.

This clone was counted once. This chain uses TRBV4-3 with TRBJ2-2; 7 nucleotides match TRBD2. The V gene end was trimmed by 7 bases and the J gene end by 7 bases; junction bases not matched to a gene: 12. CDR1 is LGHNA and CDR2 is YSLEER in the germline V gene. CDR3 size: 15 residues. The CDR3 bases are TGCGCCAGCAAGACGTGGCAGGGAGGGATCGGGGAGCTGTTTTTT. Translated: CASKTWQGGIGELFF.

The V gene is TRBV27, the J gene TRBJ2-3; 11 nucleotides line up with TRBD2. V trimming: 5 bases; J trimming: 7 bases; junction bases outside the gene matches: 14. The CDR3 totals 17 residues. CDR1 is MNHEY and CDR2 is SMNVEV in the germline V gene (reference sequence). The CDR3 reads CASSPYKTSGRPNTQYF. The CDR3 nucleotides are TGTGCCAGCAGTCCATACAAAACTAGCGGGAGACCGAATACGCAGTATTTT.

The genes are TRBV5-6 and TRBJ1-2, with D possibly being TRBD1 (5 bases). CDR1 is SGHDT and CDR2 is YYEEEE in the germline V gene. V lost 4 bases to trimming and J lost 4 bases, with 11 bases between them. CDR3 length: 13 amino acids. CDR3: CASSPDSLYGYTF. The CDR3 region has the DNA TGTGCCAGCAGCCCAGACAGCCTCTATGGCTACACCTTC.

The chain couples TRBV28 to TRBJ1-2; D call uncertain. The CDR3 sequence is 15 residues long. With 7 bases removed from V and 0 bases from J, the gap between germline ends came to 15 bases. From germline, CDR1 is MDHEN and CDR2 SYDVKM. The CDR3 DNA is TGTGCCAGCACCATCGGATACAGCTCTAACTATGGCTACACCTTC. It translates to CASTIGYSSNYGYTF.

The chain recombines TRBV27 with TRBJ1-5; 12 positions agree with TRBD1. Germline V gene data show CDR1 as MNHEY and CDR2 as SMNVEV (reference sequence). The CDR3 length is 15 residues. The V gene end was trimmed by 5 bases and the J gene end by 10 bases; junction bases not matched to a gene: 9. CDR3: CASSPRDRGPEPQHF. CDR3 sequence (DNA): TGTGCCAGCAGTCCCCGGGACAGGGGGCCGGAACCCCAGCATTTT.

The genes are TRBV18 and TRBJ1-5, with D possibly matching TRBD1 (5 bases). Germline CDR1 is KGHSH and CDR2 is LQKENI. CDR3 length: 13 amino acids. The CDR3 DNA reads as TGTGCTTCGGCAAGGGGCGCCGATCAGCCCCAGCATTTT. It codes for CASARGADQPQHF. The whole variable domain, filled in from reference TRBV18 and TRBJ1-5, reads NAGVMQNPRHLVRRRGQEARLRCSPMKGHSHVYWYRQLPEEGLKFMVYLQKENIIDESGMPKERFSAEFPKEGPSILRIQQVVRGDSAAYFCASARGADQPQHFGDGTRLSIL.

This clone was counted a single time. V and J are TRBV28 and TRBJ2-5; a possible D gene is TRBD2 (5 bases). The V end was cut by 7 bases, the J end by 10 bases, with 16 bases between. There are 12 residues in the CDR3. Germline loops: CDR1 MDHEN, CDR2 SYDVKM. In DNA form, the CDR3 reads TGTGCCAGCACAGCGGCCCCCGGTGACCAGTACTTC. Protein sequence: CASTAAPGDQYF.

In regard to this clone: The sample carries other DNA sequences with the same CDR3. The chain has TRBV5-4 and TRBJ2-5, with 11 bases identical to TRBD1. Trimming cost V 0 bases and J 2 bases; bases outside gene matches: 0. Germline V gives CDR1 SGHNT, CDR2 YYREEE (reference sequence). This CDR3 spans 15 amino acids. CDR3 residues: CASSLGDRGQETQYF. DNA for the CDR3: TGTGCCAGCAGCTTGGGGGACAGGGGGCAAGAGACCCAGTACTTC.

V and J are TRBV6-5 and TRBJ1-1, with a weak D call TRBD1 (5 bases). V shed 4 bases and J shed 5 bases, with 17 bases lying between them. Germline assignment: CDR1 MNHEY and CDR2 SVGAGI. The CDR3 covers 15 residues. The CDR3 sequence: CASSLTAGGITEAFF. CDR3 nucleotide sequence: TGTGCCAGCAGTTTAACAGCCGGGGGTATAACTGAAGCTTTCTTT.

V and J are TRBV6-1 and TRBJ2-7; the match to TRBD1 covers 9 bases. The V gene end was trimmed by 6 bases and the J gene end by 3 bases; junction bases not matched to a gene: 6. Germline V CDR1 and CDR2: MNHNS, SASEGT. The CDR3 sequence is 14 residues long. The chain's CDR3 is CASRGQGIFYEQYF. CDR3 bases: TGTGCCAGCAGGGGACAGGGCATATTCTACGAGCAGTACTTC.

The chain combines TRBV7-8 with TRBJ1-5; 8 nucleotides line up with TRBD1. The trim removed 5 bases at V and 0 bases at J, leaving 12 bases unmatched. The germline CDR1 and CDR2 sequences are SGHVS and FQNEAQ. The CDR3 length is 18 residues. The DNA for the CDR3 is TGTGCCAGCAGCCAGACAGGGGCGGCCTCTTATAGCAATCAGCCCCAGCATTTT. Encoded protein: CASSQTGAASYSNQPQHF.

The gene calls are TRBV14 and TRBJ1-3; D is perhaps TRBD1 (5 bases). The CDR3 is made up of 15 amino acids. The V end lost 1 base, the J end lost 0 bases, and 7 bases lay between the germline ends. CDR1 SGHDN and CDR2 FVKESK come from the germline V gene. The CDR3 sequence: CASSQGGHSGNTIYF. CDR3 coding DNA: TGTGCCAGCAGCCAAGGGGGCCACTCTGGAAACACCATATATTTT.